These 3 T cell receptor beta chains share one sample of origin, sequenced in a study of T-cell memory formation after mild COVID-19. TCRdb itself ran the 5' RACE reads through MiXCR, one entry per CDR3 protein. The sample consists of 15,000 to 20,000 distinct CDR3 sequences, around 20% of them appearing once. The specimen sequenced was PBMCs or a T cell subset sorted from them (not recorded which). Receptors originate from a young man who had mild COVID-19 (a few samples of this study predate the infection). Cell type and time point are not known.

This clonotype came up a few times. V is TRBV19 and J is TRBJ1-1; D ambiguous. The V end was cut by 5 bases, the J end by 3 bases, with 31 bases between. The V gene's germline CDR1 is LNHDA and CDR2 SQIVND (reference sequence). The CDR3 loop spans 20 amino acids. This chain's CDR3 is CASSPPWVFRPVDAYTEAFF. The CDR3 bases are TGTGCCAGTAGTCCCCCTTGGGTGTTTCGCCCAGTTGATGCGTACACTGAAGCTTTCTTT. The complete variable domain, with remaining parts taken from reference TRBV19 and TRBJ1-1, reads DGGITQSPKYLFRKEGQNVTLSCEQNLNHDAMYWYRQDPGQGLRLIYYSQIVNDFQKGDIAEGYSVSREKKESFPLTVTSAQKNPTAFYLCASSPPWVFRPVDAYTEAFFGQGTRLTVV.

A few counts support this clonotype. CDR3 in amino acids: CASSLTSSTGELFF. CDR3 bases: TGCGCCAGCAGCCTGACTAGCTCAACCGGGGAGCTGTTTTTT. The genes are TRBV5-1 and TRBJ2-2; TRBD2 agrees at 7 bases. The CDR3 is 14 residues long. Germline lookup yields CDR1 SGHRS and CDR2 YFSETQ. The V gene end was trimmed by 4 bases and the J gene end by 5 bases; junction bases not matched to a gene: 5.

The CDR3: CASSLLGTSSYNEQFF. The CDR3 region has the DNA TGTGCCAGCAGCTTATTAGGAACGAGCTCCTACAATGAGCAGTTCTTC. The chain joins TRBV7-2 to TRBJ2-1; D is ambiguous. The germline CDR1 and CDR2 sequences are SGHTA and FQGNSA. This CDR3 contains 16 residues. V dropped 2 bases and J dropped 0 bases, with 11 bases sitting between them. Variable domain in full (rest from reference TRBV7-2 and TRBJ2-1): GAGVSQSPSNKVTEKGKDVELRCDPISGHTALYWYRQSLGQGLEFLIYFQGNSAPDKSGLPSDRFSAERTGGSVSTLTIQRTQQEDSAVYLCASSLLGTSSYNEQFFGPGTRLTVL.